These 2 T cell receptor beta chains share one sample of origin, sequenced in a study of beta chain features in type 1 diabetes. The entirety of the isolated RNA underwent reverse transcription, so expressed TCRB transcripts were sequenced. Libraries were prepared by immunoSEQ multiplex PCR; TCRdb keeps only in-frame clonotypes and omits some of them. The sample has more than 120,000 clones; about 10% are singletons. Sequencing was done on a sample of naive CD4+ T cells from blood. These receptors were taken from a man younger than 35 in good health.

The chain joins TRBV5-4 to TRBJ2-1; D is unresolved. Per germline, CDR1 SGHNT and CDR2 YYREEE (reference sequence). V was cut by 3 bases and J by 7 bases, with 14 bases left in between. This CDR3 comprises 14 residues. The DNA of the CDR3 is TGTGCCAGCAGCTCCCCAGCGCCTCTTAATGAGCAGTTCTTC. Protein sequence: CASSSPAPLNEQFF.

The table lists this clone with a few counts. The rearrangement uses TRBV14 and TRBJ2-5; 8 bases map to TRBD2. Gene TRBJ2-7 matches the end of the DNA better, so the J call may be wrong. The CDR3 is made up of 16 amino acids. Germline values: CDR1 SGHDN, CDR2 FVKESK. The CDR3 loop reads CASSPSFSGASYEQYF. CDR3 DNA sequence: TGTGCCAGCAGCCCTTCGTTTAGCGGGGCCTCCTACGAGCAGTACTTC.